The rows below give T cell receptor beta chains drawn from one sample of a study of blood T cell repertoires in COVID-19. Method: immunoSEQ multiplex PCR; TCRdb's copy keeps in-frame clones and lacks some. Of roughly 200,000 clones listed, about 88% are singletons. The specimen sequenced was PBMCs or T cells enriched from blood (not recorded which). All receptors come from a woman aged 40 to 50 in a cohort exposed to, infected with or recovered from COVID-19 (not recorded which). The CDR3 runs from the conserved cysteine through the conserved F or W. D genes are given only for firm matches. Clone size, where shown, is once, few, many, or a class for clones that have expanded.

size,J,D,V,DNA,CDR3
NA,TRBJ2-2,TRBD1,TRBV3-1/TRBV3-2,TGTGCCAGCAGTTTAGGGGGCGTAGGCACCGGGGAGCTGTTTTTT,CASSLGGVGTGELFF
NA,TRBJ2-3,NA,TRBV28,TGTGCCAGCAGCGCTGGGGGGTCAGATACGCAGTATTTT,CASSAGGSDTQYF
NA,TRBJ2-6,NA,TRBV6-5,TGTGCCACCTCCTACAGGGACTCTGGGGCCAACGTCCTGACTTTC,CATSYRDSGANVLTF
NA,TRBJ2-2,TRBD2,TRBV5-4,TGTGCCAGCAGCAAGATTGGGCTAGCGGGGAACACCGGGGAGCTGTTTTTT,CASSKIGLAGNTGELFF
few,TRBJ2-5,TRBD2,TRBV7-9,TGTGCCAGCAGCTTAGGAACTAGCGGGGGATTTCCCTTGATGAACCAGTACTTC,CASSLGTSGGFPLMNQYF
NA,TRBJ1-5,TRBD1,TRBV19,TGTGCCAGTAGTTCCTCCCTGGACAGGGAGGTGTATCAGCCCCAGCATTTT,CASSSSLDREVYQPQHF
few,TRBJ1-5,NA,TRBV19,TGTGCCAGTAGTACGTACAGGGATAGCAATCAGCCCCAGCATTTT,CASSTYRDSNQPQHF
NA,TRBJ1-2,NA,TRBV21-1,TGTGCCAGCAGCAAAGTTTTGGGGTTGGGGCATGGCTACACCTTC,CASSKVLGLGHGYTF
NA,TRBJ2-7,NA,TRBV24-1,TGTGCCACCAGTGATTCGGAGTACGAGCAGTACTTC,CATSDSEYEQYF
NA,TRBJ1-1,NA,TRBV6-1,TGTGCCAGCAGTGACGGGGGTGAAGCTTTCTTT,CASSDGGEAFF
NA,TRBJ2-3,TRBD2,TRBV9,TGTGCCAGCGGTCCCGAGGCTAGCGGGGGGTGGGGAGATACGCAGTATTTT,CASGPEASGGWGDTQYF
NA,TRBJ1-2,NA,TRBV6-5,TGTGCCAGCAGTTACGGGAGGGGACAAGGCTACACCTTC,CASSYGRGQGYTF
NA,TRBJ2-1,TRBD1,TRBV6-5,TGTGCCAGCAGTTACCCTACCGGGACAGAGGACAATGAGCAGTTCTTC,CASSYPTGTEDNEQFF
NA,TRBJ1-1,TRBD1,TRBV4-1,TGCGCCAGCAGCCGAGGACAGGGGGCGGGCACTGAAGCTTTCTTT,CASSRGQGAGTEAFF
NA,TRBJ2-6,TRBD2,TRBV7-9,TGTGCCAGCAGCTTCCCGGGACTAGCTGGGGCCAACGTCCTGACTTTC,CASSFPGLAGANVLTF
NA,TRBJ2-7,TRBD1,TRBV11-3,TGTGCCAGCCGAGGACAGGGGACCTACGAGCAGTACTTC,CASRGQGTYEQYF
NA,TRBJ2-7,TRBD1,TRBV3-1/TRBV3-2,TGTGCCAGCAGCCAAGCCGGGACAGGGAACCACGAGCAGTACTTC,CASSQAGTGNHEQYF
NA,TRBJ2-3,TRBD2,TRBV7-2,TGTGCCAGCAGCTGGAGCGGGAGTCCAGAGGATACGCAGTATTTT,CASSWSGSPEDTQYF
NA,TRBJ1-1,NA,TRBV5-8,TGTGCCAGCAGTCCCCCTATGACTGGAGCTTTCTTT,CASSPPMTGAFF
NA,TRBJ1-2,NA,TRBV27,TGTGCCAGCAGTTCACTAACAGGGACCCCACCCGGCTACACCTTC,CASSSLTGTPPGYTF
NA,TRBJ2-7,TRBD1,TRBV13,TGTGCCAGCAGCCTGGGGACAGACTACGAGCAGTACTTC,CASSLGTDYEQYF
NA,TRBJ2-1,TRBD2,TRBV4-2,TGTGCCAGCAGCCATGGCGGGGGGGGCTCCGACAATGAGCAGTTCTTC,CASSHGGGGSDNEQFF
few,TRBJ2-5,TRBD2,TRBV5-1,TGCGCCAGCAGCGCTGATCCGGGACTAGCGGGAGAGCAGTACTTC,CASSADPGLAGEQYF
NA,TRBJ1-4,TRBD1,TRBV2,TGTGCCAGCAATACTGCCCGACAGGGGGCGCGGAGTCTAACTAATGAAAAACTGTTTTTT,CASNTARQGARSLTNEKLFF
once,TRBJ2-7,NA,TRBV4-3,TGCGCCAGCAGCCAAGATGCAGGATACGAGCAGTACTTC,CASSQDAGYEQYF
NA,TRBJ1-2,NA,TRBV9,TGTGCCAGCAGCGTAGGGCAGGGCCTCTATGGCTACACCTTC,CASSVGQGLYGYTF
NA,TRBJ2-1,TRBD1,TRBV29-1,TGCAGCGCACGGGACAGCGCAGCCTACAATGAGCAGTTCTTC,CSARDSAAYNEQFF
NA,TRBJ2-3,NA,TRBV28,TGTGCCAGCAGTCCCTCCTCTCCGGAGATAGGAGATACGCAGTATTTT,CASSPSSPEIGDTQYF
NA,TRBJ1-1,NA,TRBV5-1,TGCGCCAGCAGCTTGGGTTGGGGCACTACTGAAGCTTTCTTT,CASSLGWGTTEAFF
NA,TRBJ2-3,TRBD1,TRBV9,TGTGCCAGCAGCGTAGGTCCAGGGGGCGAAATTTCAGATACGCAGTATTTT,CASSVGPGGEISDTQYF
NA,TRBJ2-7,NA,TRBV24-1,TGTGCCACCAGTGATCTAGAGGATCCCTACGAGCAGTACTTC,CATSDLEDPYEQYF
few,TRBJ2-2,NA,TRBV11-2,TGTGCCAGCAGCCAGAATTACAGGGATATGGGCACCGGGGAGCTGTTTTTT,CASSQNYRDMGTGELFF
NA,TRBJ2-4,TRBD1,TRBV24-1,TGTGCCACCAGTGAGGACAGGGGAGCCAAAAACATTCAGTACTTC,CATSEDRGAKNIQYF
NA,TRBJ1-3,NA,TRBV27,TGTGCCAGCAGAGGAGGGGTTTCTGGAAACACCATATATTTT,CASRGGVSGNTIYF
NA,TRBJ2-1,TRBD2,TRBV3-1/TRBV3-2,TGTGCCAGCAGCCCTAGGACTAGCGGAAAAAATGAGCAGTTCTTC,CASSPRTSGKNEQFF
few,TRBJ2-7,TRBD1,TRBV29-1,TGCAGCGTAAAGGGACAGGCTTACCGGGGTGACTACGAGCAGTACTTC,CSVKGQAYRGDYEQYF
NA,TRBJ2-3,TRBD2,TRBV7-9,TGTGCCAGCAGCCTACCGACTAGCGGGGGGGACACAGATACGCAGTATTTT,CASSLPTSGGDTDTQYF
NA,TRBJ1-5,TRBD1,TRBV19,TGTGCCAGTAGTTTCGGACAGGGACCTTTGATAAATAGCAATCAGCCCCAGCATTTT,CASSFGQGPLINSNQPQHF
NA,TRBJ2-6,TRBD1,TRBV5-1,TGCGCCAGCAGCTTGGTTCCCCGGACAGGGACTGGGGCCAACGTCCTGACTTTC,CASSLVPRTGTGANVLTF
NA,TRBJ1-3,NA,TRBV28,TGTGCCAGCAGTTTAGTTCGCATTGGGCTGCGAAACACCATATATTTT,CASSLVRIGLRNTIYF
NA,TRBJ2-3,TRBD2,TRBV9,TGTGCCAGCAGCGTAGCTACATACGGGCGGGGGGCCGCCGATACGCAGTATTTT,CASSVATYGRGAADTQYF
NA,TRBJ2-3,TRBD1,TRBV28,TGTGCCAGCAGTTTATTCGGACAGGGGGCCTTAACGCAGTATTTT,CASSLFGQGALTQYF
NA,TRBJ1-1,TRBD1,TRBV5-1,TGCGCCAGCAGCCCAGGACAGGGAGTAAGGATGAACACTGAAGCTTTCTTT,CASSPGQGVRMNTEAFF
NA,TRBJ1-2,NA,TRBV29-1,TGCAGCGTTGATAGTGATTCTGCTGCGTCCACCTTC,CSVDSDSAASTF
NA,TRBJ2-3,TRBD2,TRBV11-3,TGTGCCAGCAGCTCGGGGACTAGCGGCGCTAGGCCGTATTTT,CASSSGTSGARPYF
NA,TRBJ2-1,TRBD2,TRBV5-5,TGTGCCAGCAGCCTGGGGGCTAGCGGGAGTTGGTATGAGCAGTTCTTC,CASSLGASGSWYEQFF
NA,TRBJ1-2,NA,TRBV12-3/TRBV12-4,TGTGCCAGCAGTGGGGATCGGAGGGAAGGCTACACCTTC,CASSGDRREGYTF
NA,TRBJ2-5,NA,TRBV13,TGTGCCAGCAGCCCCCGGCCAGGGGCGATTGGAGAGACCCAGTACTTC,CASSPRPGAIGETQYF
many,TRBJ2-7,TRBD1,TRBV5-5,TGTGCCAGCAGCTTTCGGACGGGACAGGGGGATTACGAGCAGTACTTC,CASSFRTGQGDYEQYF
few,TRBJ1-2,TRBD1,TRBV4-2,TGTGCCAGCAGCCAAGGACAGGGACTTATCTATGGCTACACCTTC,CASSQGQGLIYGYTF
NA,TRBJ1-5,TRBD1,TRBV27,TGTGCCAGCAGTGACAGGGCCATCAATCAGCCCCAGCATTTT,CASSDRAINQPQHF
once,TRBJ2-1,TRBD2,TRBV2,TGTGCCAGCACTTTGGGATTAGCGGGAGGCAATGAGCAGTTCTTC,CASTLGLAGGNEQFF
NA,TRBJ2-7,TRBD1,TRBV11-3,TGTGCCAGCAGCTTACCTAGCAGGGGGCACGAGCAGTACTTC,CASSLPSRGHEQYF
NA,TRBJ2-7,NA,TRBV7-8,TGTGCCAGCAGCTTACCTCGAATGACACCGGGGGACTCCTACGAGCAGTACTTC,CASSLPRMTPGDSYEQYF
NA,TRBJ2-7,TRBD1,TRBV5-1,TGCGCCAGCAGCTGGACAGGGGAGGCCTACGAGCAGTACTTC,CASSWTGEAYEQYF
NA,TRBJ1-5,TRBD1,TRBV18,TGTGCCAGCTCTCCAGGGACAGCGGGCAATCAGCCCCAGCATTTT,CASSPGTAGNQPQHF
NA,TRBJ1-5,TRBD1,TRBV9,TGTGCCAGCAGCATTTCTCCAGGGGGGCGGCCCCAGCATTTT,CASSISPGGRPQHF